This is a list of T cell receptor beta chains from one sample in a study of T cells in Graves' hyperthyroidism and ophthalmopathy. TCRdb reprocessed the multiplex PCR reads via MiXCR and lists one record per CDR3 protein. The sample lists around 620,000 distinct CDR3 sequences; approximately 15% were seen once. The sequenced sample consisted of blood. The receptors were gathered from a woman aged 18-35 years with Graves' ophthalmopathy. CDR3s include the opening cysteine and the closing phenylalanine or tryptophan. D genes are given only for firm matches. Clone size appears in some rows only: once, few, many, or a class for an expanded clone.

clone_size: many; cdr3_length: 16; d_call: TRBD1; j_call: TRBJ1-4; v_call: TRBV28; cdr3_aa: CASSSLTVGQDEKLFF; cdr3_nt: TGTGCCAGCAGTTCCCTTACCGTGGGACAGGATGAAAAACTGTTTTTT
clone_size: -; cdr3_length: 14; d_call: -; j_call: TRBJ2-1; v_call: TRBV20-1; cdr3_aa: CSGQEVAAPKGQFF; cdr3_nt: TGCAGTGGCCAGGAGGTAGCAGCTCCCAAGGGGCAGTTCTTC
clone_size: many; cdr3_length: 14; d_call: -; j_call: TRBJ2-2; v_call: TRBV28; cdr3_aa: CASRRAQKHGELFF; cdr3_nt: TGTGCCAGCCGGAGGGCCCAGAAACACGGGGAGCTGTTTTTT
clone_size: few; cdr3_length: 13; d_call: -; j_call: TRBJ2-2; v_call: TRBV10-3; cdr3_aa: CAIEDSTAGELFF; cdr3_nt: TGTGCCATCGAGGACAGCACCGCCGGGGAGCTGTTTTTT
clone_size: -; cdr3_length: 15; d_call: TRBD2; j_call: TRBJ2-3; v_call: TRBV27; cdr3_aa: CAGGELAVSTDTQYF; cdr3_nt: TGTGCCGGCGGGGAACTAGCGGTTAGCACAGATACGCAGTATTTT
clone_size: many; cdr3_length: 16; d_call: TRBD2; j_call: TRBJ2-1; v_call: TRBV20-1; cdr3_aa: CSARLESGRFVDEQFF; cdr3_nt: TGCAGTGCTAGGTTGGAGAGCGGGAGATTCGTCGATGAGCAGTTCTTC
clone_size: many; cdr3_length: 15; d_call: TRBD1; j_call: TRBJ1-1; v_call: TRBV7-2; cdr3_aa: CASSLRTGRGTEAFF; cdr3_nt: TGTGCCAGCAGCTTGCGGACAGGGCGGGGTACTGAAGCTTTCTTT
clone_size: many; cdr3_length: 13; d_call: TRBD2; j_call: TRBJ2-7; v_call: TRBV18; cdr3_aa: CASSARGDYEQYF; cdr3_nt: TGTGCCAGCTCAGCGCGGGGGGACTACGAGCAGTACTTC
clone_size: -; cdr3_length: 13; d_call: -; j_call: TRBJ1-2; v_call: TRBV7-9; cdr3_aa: CASSLDPGAGYTF; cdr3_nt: TGTGCCAGCAGCTTAGATCCAGGGGCCGGCTACACCTTC
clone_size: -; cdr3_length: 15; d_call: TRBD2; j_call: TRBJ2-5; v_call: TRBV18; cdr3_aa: CASSPTSGSRETQYF; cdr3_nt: TGTGCCAGCTCCCCGACTAGCGGGAGCCGAGAGACCCAGTACTTC
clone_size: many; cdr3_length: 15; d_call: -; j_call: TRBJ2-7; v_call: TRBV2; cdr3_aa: CASQNWTESSYEQYF; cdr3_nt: TGTGCCAGCCAAAATTGGACCGAAAGCTCCTACGAGCAGTACTTC
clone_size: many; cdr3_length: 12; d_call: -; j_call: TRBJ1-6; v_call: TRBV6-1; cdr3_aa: CASSHHKSPLHF; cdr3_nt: TGTGCCAGCAGCCACCATAAGTCACCCCTCCACTTT
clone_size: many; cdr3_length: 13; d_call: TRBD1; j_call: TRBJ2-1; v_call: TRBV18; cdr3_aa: CASSQGQGDEQFF; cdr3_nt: TGTGCCAGCTCACAGGGACAGGGCGATGAGCAGTTCTTC
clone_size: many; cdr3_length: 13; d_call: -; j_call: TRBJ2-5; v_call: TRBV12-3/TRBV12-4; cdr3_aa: CASSLALRETQYF; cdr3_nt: TGTGCCAGCAGTTTAGCGTTAAGAGAGACCCAGTACTTC
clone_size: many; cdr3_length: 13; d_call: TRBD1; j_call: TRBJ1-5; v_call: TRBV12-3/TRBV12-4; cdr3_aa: CASSGTGDQPQHF; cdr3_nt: TGTGCCAGCAGTGGGACAGGGGACCAGCCCCAGCATTTT
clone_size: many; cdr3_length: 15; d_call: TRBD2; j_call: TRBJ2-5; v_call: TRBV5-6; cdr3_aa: CASSLAGGIQETQYF; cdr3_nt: TGTGCCAGCAGCTTGGCGGGAGGGATACAAGAGACCCAGTACTTC
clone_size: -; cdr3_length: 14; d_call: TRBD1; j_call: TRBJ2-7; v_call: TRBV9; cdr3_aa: CASSTQTGGYEQYF; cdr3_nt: TGTGCCAGCAGCACTCAGACAGGGGGCTACGAGCAGTACTTC
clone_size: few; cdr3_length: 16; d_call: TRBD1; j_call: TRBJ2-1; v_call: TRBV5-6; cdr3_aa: CASSLGTGVFDNEQFF; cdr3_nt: TGTGCCAGCAGCTTGGGGACAGGGGTTTTCGACAATGAGCAGTTCTTC
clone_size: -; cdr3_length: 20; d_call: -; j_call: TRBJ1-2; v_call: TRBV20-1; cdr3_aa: CSSDAEGVGQGTRLGYGYTF; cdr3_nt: TGCAGCTCTGACGCGGAGGGGGTGGGGCAGGGGACCCGGTTGGGCTATGGCTACACCTTC
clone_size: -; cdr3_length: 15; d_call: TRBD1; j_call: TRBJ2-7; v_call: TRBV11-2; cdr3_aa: CASSLNRGRGNEQYF; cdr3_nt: TGTGCCAGCAGCTTAAACAGGGGGCGCGGCAACGAGCAGTACTTC
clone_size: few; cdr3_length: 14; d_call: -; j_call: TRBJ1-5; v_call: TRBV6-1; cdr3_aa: CASSALNSNQPQHF; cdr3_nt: TGTGCCAGCAGTGCCCTGAATAGCAATCAGCCCCAGCATTTT
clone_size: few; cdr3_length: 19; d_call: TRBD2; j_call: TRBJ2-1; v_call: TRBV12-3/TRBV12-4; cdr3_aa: CASSLPIGRGGISYNEQFF; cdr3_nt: TGTGCCAGCAGTCTCCCTATCGGCCGGGGAGGGATCTCCTACAATGAGCAGTTCTTC
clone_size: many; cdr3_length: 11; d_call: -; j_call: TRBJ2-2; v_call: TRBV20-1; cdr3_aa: CSASGPGELFF; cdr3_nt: TGCAGTGCTAGCGGACCCGGGGAGCTGTTTTTT
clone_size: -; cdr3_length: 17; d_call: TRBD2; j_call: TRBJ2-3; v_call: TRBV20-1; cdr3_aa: CSARDYGTSGPTDTQYF; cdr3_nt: TGCAGTGCTAGAGATTACGGGACTAGCGGACCCACAGATACGCAGTATTTT
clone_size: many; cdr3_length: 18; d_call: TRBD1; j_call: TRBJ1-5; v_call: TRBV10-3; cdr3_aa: CAISRTGGQLLSNQPQHF; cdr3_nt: TGTGCCATCAGTAGGACAGGGGGCCAACTTCTGTCCAATCAGCCCCAGCATTTT
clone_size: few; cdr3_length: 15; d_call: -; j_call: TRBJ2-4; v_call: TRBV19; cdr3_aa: CASSILGDNGIIQYF; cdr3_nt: TGTGCCAGTAGTATTCTCGGGGACAACGGAATCATTCAGTACTTC
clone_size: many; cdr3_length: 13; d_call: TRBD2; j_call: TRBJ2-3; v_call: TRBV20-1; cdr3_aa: CSARREPSDTQYF; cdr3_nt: TGCAGTGCTAGGCGGGAGCCGAGCGATACGCAGTATTTT
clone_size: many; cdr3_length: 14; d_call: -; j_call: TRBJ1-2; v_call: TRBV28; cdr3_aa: CASSLWASSYGYTF; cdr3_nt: TGTGCCAGCAGTTTGTGGGCCTCGAGCTATGGCTACACCTTC
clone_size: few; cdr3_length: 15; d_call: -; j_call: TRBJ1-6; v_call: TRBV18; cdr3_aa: CASSPGRYNNSPLHF; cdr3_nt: TGTGCCAGCTCACCTGGCAGGTATAATAATTCACCCCTCCACTTT
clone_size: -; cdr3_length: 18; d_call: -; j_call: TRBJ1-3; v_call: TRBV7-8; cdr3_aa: CASSLLLPQTDSGNTIYF; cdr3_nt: TGTGCCAGCAGCTTATTGCTACCCCAGACAGACTCTGGAAACACCATATATTTT
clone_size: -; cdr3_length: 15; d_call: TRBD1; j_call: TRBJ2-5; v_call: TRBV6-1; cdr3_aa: CASSLNRGREETQYF; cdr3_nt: TGTGCCAGCAGTCTTAACAGGGGGCGCGAAGAGACCCAGTACTTC
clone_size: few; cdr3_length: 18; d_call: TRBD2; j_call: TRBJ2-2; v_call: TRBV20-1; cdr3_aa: CSARRGLAGGPSGGELFF; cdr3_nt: TGCAGTGCTAGAAGGGGACTAGCGGGAGGGCCCTCCGGCGGGGAGCTGTTTTTT
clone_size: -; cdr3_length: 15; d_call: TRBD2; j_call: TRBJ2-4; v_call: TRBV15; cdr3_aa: CATRIAGGPGNIQYF; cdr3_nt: TGTGCCACCAGAATAGCGGGAGGGCCTGGAAACATTCAGTACTTC
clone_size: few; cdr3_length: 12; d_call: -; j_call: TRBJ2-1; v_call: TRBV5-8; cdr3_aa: CASSLFRNEQFF; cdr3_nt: TGTGCCAGCAGCTTGTTCAGGAATGAGCAGTTCTTC
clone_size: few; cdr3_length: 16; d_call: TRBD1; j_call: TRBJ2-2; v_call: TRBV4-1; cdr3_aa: CASSRPGQGDTGELFF; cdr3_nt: TGCGCCAGCAGCCGCCCGGGACAGGGGGACACCGGGGAGCTGTTTTTT
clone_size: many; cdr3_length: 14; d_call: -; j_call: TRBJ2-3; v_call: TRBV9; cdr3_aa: CASSPPGLADTQYF; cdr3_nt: TGTGCCAGCAGCCCCCCGGGTTTGGCAGATACGCAGTATTTT
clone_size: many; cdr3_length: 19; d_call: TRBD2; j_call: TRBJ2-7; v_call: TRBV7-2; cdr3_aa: CASSHPTRLAGLKAYEQYF; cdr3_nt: TGTGCCAGCAGCCACCCCACCCGACTAGCGGGATTGAAGGCATACGAGCAGTACTTC
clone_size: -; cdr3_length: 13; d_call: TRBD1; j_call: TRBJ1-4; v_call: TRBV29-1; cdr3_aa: CSAQQGAGEKLFF; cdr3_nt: TGCAGCGCCCAACAGGGGGCTGGGGAAAAACTGTTTTTT
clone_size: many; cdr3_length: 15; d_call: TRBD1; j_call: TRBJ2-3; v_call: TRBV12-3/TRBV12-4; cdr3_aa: CASSSGTGAPDTQYF; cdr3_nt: TGTGCCAGCAGTTCCGGGACAGGGGCGCCAGATACGCAGTATTTT
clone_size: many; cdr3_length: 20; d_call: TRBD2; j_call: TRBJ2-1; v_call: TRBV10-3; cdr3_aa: CAISGPHPNRTSGSEYEQFF; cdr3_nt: TGTGCCATCAGTGGGCCCCACCCCAACCGGACTAGCGGGAGCGAGTATGAGCAGTTCTTC
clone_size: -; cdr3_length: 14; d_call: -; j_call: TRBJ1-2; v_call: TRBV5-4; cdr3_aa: CASSFIEGSYGYTF; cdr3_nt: TGTGCCAGCAGCTTCATCGAGGGGAGCTATGGCTACACCTTC
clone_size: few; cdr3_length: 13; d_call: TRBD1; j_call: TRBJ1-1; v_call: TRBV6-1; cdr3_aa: CASNGQADTEAFF; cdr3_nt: TGTGCCAGCAATGGACAGGCGGACACTGAAGCTTTCTTT
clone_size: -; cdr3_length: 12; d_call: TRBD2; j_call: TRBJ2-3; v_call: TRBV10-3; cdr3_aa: CAAGGNTDTQYF; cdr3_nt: TGTGCGGCGGGAGGAAACACAGATACGCAGTATTTT
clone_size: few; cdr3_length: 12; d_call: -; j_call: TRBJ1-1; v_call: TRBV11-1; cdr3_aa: CASSFTSTEAFF; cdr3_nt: TGTGCCAGCAGTTTCACGTCGACTGAAGCTTTCTTT
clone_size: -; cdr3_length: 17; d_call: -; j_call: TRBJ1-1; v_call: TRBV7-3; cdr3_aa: CASSLHPGRSANTEAFF; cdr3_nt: TGTGCCAGCAGCTTACATCCCGGTCGCAGTGCGAACACTGAAGCTTTCTTT